This T cell receptor (beta chain) was retrieved from a study of vaccination effects on CD4 cells after COVID-19. J gave up 3 bases and V 5 bases, and 7 bases lay outside the gene matches. Germline assignment: CDR1 LNHDA and CDR2 SQIVND (reference sequence). The CDR3 is made up of 15 amino acids. Comment on this clone: Its antigen is currently unknown.

Regarding the study as a whole: Within healthy vaccinees, only 1 of 255 vaccine-induced clones displayed cross-reactivity with common cold coronaviruses. By a late point after vaccination, infection- and vaccine-induced clones had shrunk markedly through clonal contraction.

Assay used: immunoSEQ multiplex PCR; TCRdb lists only in-frame clones, some missing. The sample includes about 58,000 clones, roughly 80% of them seen just once. Following culture for roughly 10 days, CD4+ T cells were isolated. Sequencing was performed on CD4+ T cells from PBMCs cultured without peptide, taken before COVID-19 vaccination. This chain uses TRBV19 with TRBJ2-4; 7 positions agree with TRBD1. The sequence was collected from a human donor who received a COVID-19 vaccine. The CDR3 DNA is TGTGCCAGTAGTTCGATTGACAGGGTCAAAAACATTCAGTACTTC. This sequence encodes CASSSIDRVKNIQYF.